The 32 T cell receptor beta chains listed next were all sequenced from one sample in a study of T cell repertoires in cytomegalovirus infection. TCRdb reanalysed the reads using MiXCR and keeps one entry per CDR3 protein. The profile covers roughly 720,000 distinct CDR3 sequences, with 35% to 40% appearing a single time and more than 2.5% taken by the ten largest. Input material: PBMCs. The receptors stem from a human donor in good health (CMV status not recorded). Some clones in this sample may be carry-over from other donors' samples.

This sequence joins TRBV27 and TRBJ1-1; D call uncertain. CDR1 and CDR2 from the germline V gene are MNHEY and SMNVEV (reference sequence). Trimming cost V 6 bases and J 7 bases, with 9 bases left between them. CDR3 size: 11 residues. This chain's CDR3 is CASRGVREAFF. Here the CDR3 DNA reads TGTGCCAGCAGGGGAGTGCGTGAAGCTTTCTTT.

This clonotype has a handful of counts. The V gene is TRBV24-1, the J gene TRBJ1-1, with D unresolved. CDR3 length: 13 amino acids. Germline-derived CDR1 and CDR2 are KGHDR and SFDVKD. V gave up 3 bases and J gave up 8 bases, with 12 bases separating them. CDR3 protein: CATSDLKESEAFF. The CDR3 DNA follows: TGTGCCACCAGTGATCTAAAAGAATCCGAAGCTTTCTTT.

In its sample, this clonotype was seen a few times. The gene calls are TRBV15 and TRBJ1-1; the D is unclear. In germline, CDR1 is LNHNV, CDR2 YYDKDF (reference sequence). CDR3 length equals 16 residues. The germline V and J ends were trimmed by 0 bases and 2 bases, with 13 bases remaining between them. In nucleotides, the CDR3 is TGTGCCACCAGCAGAGATTTTTGGGTGGGAAACACTGAAGCTTTCTTT. It translates to CATSRDFWVGNTEAFF.

The chain links TRBV4-1 to TRBJ1-4; D remains ambiguous. Between the trimmed V and J ends, which lost 4 bases and 2 bases, there was a span of 8 bases. CDR3 length: 14 amino acids. Germline values: CDR1 MGHRA, CDR2 YSYEKL. CDR3: CASSPEPTNEKLFF. Here the CDR3 DNA reads TGCGCCAGCAGCCCTGAGCCGACTAATGAAAAACTGTTTTTT.

This clonotype turned up a few times. The chain links TRBV28 to TRBJ2-3; D call uncertain. The CDR3 totals 15 residues. Germline V gene sequence: CDR1 MDHEN, CDR2 SYDVKM. The V and J ends lost 3 bases and 4 bases respectively, with 14 bases between them. CDR3 nucleotide sequence: TGTGCCAGCAGTTTGACCGACTCCGGCTCAGATACGCAGTATTTT. Protein: CASSLTDSGSDTQYF.

This clonotype was seen a handful of times. The rearrangement links TRBV6-1 to TRBJ1-2, with 8 bases that match TRBD1. The CDR3 is 14 amino acids. Germline CDR1 and CDR2: MNHNS and SASEGT. J gave up 7 bases and V 0 bases, and 4 bases lay outside the gene matches. The CDR3 loop is CASSEAQGAIGYTF. The CDR3 DNA follows: TGTGCCAGCAGTGAAGCTCAGGGGGCGATTGGCTACACCTTC.

This chain joins TRBV28 and TRBJ2-7; TRBD2 is a possible D gene (5 bases). V was clipped by 6 bases and J by 2 bases, with 20 bases between them. CDR1 and CDR2 (germline): MDHEN, SYDVKM. This CDR3 contains 16 residues. The CDR3 reads CASSRPAAGPTYEQYF. The CDR3 DNA follows: TGTGCCAGCAGCCGCCCAGCGGCGGGTCCCACCTACGAGCAGTACTTC.

This clonotype was seen more than once but under ten times. The chain uses TRBV7-2 and TRBJ2-1, with D unresolved. V dropped 2 bases and J dropped 3 bases, with 2 bases sitting between them. The length of the CDR3 is 12 residues. Germline CDR1 SGHTA, CDR2 FQGNSA. CDR3 sequence: CASSLIYNEQFF. In nucleotides, the CDR3 is TGTGCCAGCAGCTTAATCTACAATGAGCAGTTCTTC.

This clonotype was seen more than once but under ten times. The genes are TRBV20-1 and TRBJ1-2; D unclear. Germline loops: CDR1 DFQATT, CDR2 SNEGSKA (reference sequence). Trimming pared 4 bases from V and 5 bases from J, leaving 11 bases between. CDR3 length: 12 residues. CDR3 protein: CSATARKYGYTF. The CDR3 DNA is TGCAGTGCTACAGCCCGTAAATATGGCTACACCTTC.

This clonotype has only a few counts. The V and J genes are TRBV5-6 and TRBJ2-1; 7 nucleotides match TRBD2. The CDR3 spans 12 residues. CDR1 SGHDT and CDR2 YYEEEE come from the germline V gene. Losses at the gene ends were 6 bases for V and 10 bases for J; bases not matched to a gene: 7. The chain's CDR3 is CASTSGGREQFF. The CDR3, as DNA: TGTGCCAGCACCTCGGGAGGCAGGGAGCAGTTCTTC.

J is TRBJ2-5 and V is TRBV12-3 or TRBV12-4; 10 bases are shared with TRBD1. The J segment lost 5 bases and the V segment lost 3 bases, leaving 9 bases of the junction unmatched. CDR3 size: 16 residues. Here the CDR3 DNA reads TGTGCCAGCAGTTTGTATGGAGACAGGGGGCTGGAGACCCAGTACTTC. It yields the protein CASSLYGDRGLETQYF.

This clonotype appeared a few times. The chain employs TRBV7-2 and TRBJ2-3; TRBD2 matches at 9 bases. The trim removed 2 bases at V and 4 bases at J, leaving 7 bases unmatched. The CDR3 runs 16 residues. Germline assignment: CDR1 SGHTA and CDR2 FQGNSA. The chain's CDR3 is CASSLKAGGPADTQYF. For the CDR3, the DNA is TGTGCCAGCAGCTTAAAGGCGGGAGGGCCGGCAGATACGCAGTATTTT.

This clonotype has a handful of counts. The chain joins TRBV19 to TRBJ2-5; D might be TRBD2 (5 bases). Germline V CDR1 and CDR2: LNHDA, SQIVND (reference sequence). V gave up 5 bases and J gave up 5 bases, with 12 bases separating them. The CDR3 extends over 13 amino acids. The CDR3 sequence: CASSGELWETQYF. The CDR3 nucleotides read TGTGCCAGTAGTGGGGAGTTGTGGGAGACCCAGTACTTC. The variable domain in full, with the rest retrieved from reference TRBV19 and TRBJ2-5, is DGGITQSPKYLFRKEGQNVTLSCEQNLNHDAMYWYRQDPGQGLRLIYYSQIVNDFQKGDIAEGYSVSREKKESFPLTVTSAQKNPTAFYLCASSGELWETQYFGPGTRLLVL.

The sample holds a few counts of this clonotype. The chain combines TRBV29-1 with TRBJ2-3, with D perhaps given as TRBD1 or TRBD2 (5 bases each). The germline V gene has CDR1 SQVTM and CDR2 ANQGSEA. The CDR3 spans 13 residues. Trimming cost V 7 bases and J 5 bases, with 16 bases left between them. In DNA, the CDR3 is TGCAGCGCCCCGGGGCTAGCAGTAGATACGCAGTATTTT. Translating gives CSAPGLAVDTQYF.

At least ten counts were recorded for this clonotype. The rearrangement uses TRBV7-9 and TRBJ1-4, with a possible D match to TRBD1 (5 bases). The germline gives CDR1 SEHNR, CDR2 FQNEAQ (reference sequence). The CDR3 totals 14 residues. V lost 4 bases and J lost 10, with 16 bases in between. In DNA form, the CDR3 reads TGTGCCAGCAGCTGGGCCCAGGGATCTATAAAACTGTTTTTT. This sequence encodes CASSWAQGSIKLFF.

This clonotype was recorded once. The chain couples TRBV5-6 to TRBJ2-5; tentative D call: TRBD2 (6 bases). The CDR3 totals 15 residues. Trimming cost V 1 base and J 2 bases, with 12 bases left between them. The germline V gene has CDR1 SGHDT and CDR2 YYEEEE. CDR3 region: CASSLWRETQETQYF. CDR3 DNA sequence: TGTGCCAGCAGCTTGTGGAGGGAGACGCAAGAGACCCAGTACTTC.

This clonotype appeared a few times. The chain couples TRBV28 to TRBJ1-2, with 8 bases identical to TRBD1. The CDR3 has 14 residues. With V trimmed by 5 bases and J by 8 bases, 10 bases remained unmatched. Germline-derived CDR1 and CDR2 are MDHEN and SYDVKM. CDR3 DNA: TGTGCCAGCAGTCTGGACAGGGCGGCTGGGGGCTACACCTTC. Amino acid sequence: CASSLDRAAGGYTF.

This chain connects TRBV20-1 to TRBJ2-7; 7 bases are shared with TRBD1. V trimming: 5 bases; J trimming: 5 bases; junction bases outside the gene matches: 18. This CDR3 region has 16 residues. The germline V gene encodes CDR1 DFQATT and CDR2 SNEGSKA (reference sequence). The CDR3 loop reads CSAGKKVRGSRNEQYF. CDR3 DNA: TGCAGTGCTGGAAAGAAAGTCAGGGGGTCACGGAACGAGCAGTACTTC.

This sequence joins TRBV6-1 and TRBJ2-2; 13 bases are shared with TRBD2. The trim removed 6 bases at V and 5 bases at J, leaving 3 bases unmatched. The germline V gene has CDR1 MNHNS and CDR2 SASEGT. The CDR3 loop spans 15 amino acids. The CDR3 nucleotides are TGTGCCAGCAGAGTGACTAGCGGGGGGACCGGGGAGCTGTTTTTT. The encoded protein is CASRVTSGGTGELFF.

This clonotype was seen just once. The genes are TRBV5-1 and TRBJ2-1, with D unresolved. The V and J ends lost 1 base and 5 bases respectively, with 13 bases between them. The CDR3 totals 15 residues. Germline lookup yields CDR1 SGHRS and CDR2 YFSETQ. Here the CDR3 reads CASSLISRRNNEQFF. The CDR3 bases are TGCGCCAGCAGCTTGATTTCCCGGCGAAACAATGAGCAGTTCTTC. Together with reference TRBV5-1 and TRBJ2-1, the CDR3 gives the full variable domain: KAGVTQTPRYLIKTRGQQVTLSCSPISGHRSVSWYQQTPGQGLQFLFEYFSETQRNKGNFPGRFSGRQFSNSRSEMNVSTLELGDSALYLCASSLISRRNNEQFFGPGTRLTVL.

In this sample, this clonotype turned up many times. The chain recombines TRBV28 with TRBJ2-5; 7 nucleotides align to TRBD1. The V gene end was trimmed by 5 bases and the J gene end by 1 base; junction bases not matched to a gene: 4. The CDR3 loop spans 14 amino acids. Germline CDR1 and CDR2: MDHEN and SYDVKM. Here the CDR3 reads CASSRGQSQETQYF. Written as DNA, the CDR3 is TGTGCCAGCAGTCGGGGACAGAGCCAAGAGACCCAGTACTTC.

In its sample, this clonotype was seen once. The junction departs from germline at one end; a sequencing error may be responsible. This chain connects TRBV7-9 to TRBJ1-1; 11 bases are shared with TRBD1. This CDR3 spans 14 amino acids. Germline CDR1 is SEHNR and CDR2 is FQNEAQ (reference sequence). For the CDR3, the DNA is TGTGCCAGCAGCTTGGGACAGGGGGACACTGAAGCTGTCTTT. This translates into CASSLGQGDTEAVF.

This clonotype was detected ten times or more. The V call is TRBV6-1, the J call TRBJ2-6; D possibly corresponds to TRBD1 (6 bases). Germline CDR1 and CDR2: MNHNS and SASEGT. Trimming removed 8 bases from V and 0 bases from J, with 17 bases in between. The CDR3 totals 17 residues. The CDR3 sequence: CASQQTGIISGANVLTF. CDR3 in DNA: TGTGCCAGCCAGCAGACAGGAATAATCTCTGGGGCCAACGTCCTGACTTTC.

The DNA for the CDR3 is TGTGCCAGCAGTCCGGGACTAGCGTGTGTCATCCAAGAGACCCAGTACTTC. It encodes CASSPGLACVIQETQYF. This sequence joins TRBV12-3 or TRBV12-4 and TRBJ2-5; 10 nucleotides agree with TRBD2. Losses at the gene ends were 5 bases for V and 1 base for J; bases not matched to a gene: 10. The CDR3 has 17 residues.

This clonotype has at least ten counts. The V and J genes are TRBV19 and TRBJ2-7; 11 nucleotides match TRBD1. Germline V gives CDR1 LNHDA, CDR2 SQIVND (reference sequence). V shed 5 bases, J shed 0 bases, and the junction held 3 bases outside the gene matches. This CDR3 contains 15 residues. The CDR3 reads CASSSGTGGSYEQYF. The CDR3 DNA follows: TGTGCCAGTAGTTCCGGGACAGGGGGCTCCTACGAGCAGTACTTC.

Concerning this clonotype itself: Likely a read error: the CDR3 ends without its conserved phenylalanine or tryptophan. The chain joins TRBV14 to TRBJ2-1; D possibly corresponds to TRBD2 (7 bases). The CDR3 contains 17 residues. Trimming took 4 bases from V and 0 from J, leaving 16 bases between them. Germline V gene lookup returns CDR1 SGHDN and CDR2 FVKESK. CDR3 DNA sequence: TGTGCCAGCAGCCCCATAGGGGGGGGAGGCTCCTACAATGAGCAGTTCTTA. Its translation: CASSPIGGGGSYNEQFL.

This chain links TRBV5-1 with TRBJ2-6; TRBD2 is a possible D gene (5 bases). V was pared by 4 bases and J by 0 bases, with 8 bases between. The germline gives CDR1 SGHRS, CDR2 YFSETQ. The length of the CDR3 is 15 residues. CDR3 DNA sequence: TGCGCCAGCAGCGTGGACTTCTCTGGGGCCAACGTCCTGACTTTC. Translating it yields CASSVDFSGANVLTF.

CDR3 bases: TGTGCCAGCAGCTTGGAGGGGAAGACTGAAGCTTTCTTT. Protein sequence: CASSLEGKTEAFF. This chain joins TRBV7-2 and TRBJ1-1, with D maybe TRBD1 (5 bases). V was trimmed by 3 bases and J by 5 bases, leaving 10 bases between them. CDR3 length: 13 residues. Germline lookup yields CDR1 SGHTA and CDR2 FQGNSA.

Turning to this clonotype: The junction and the germline gene differ at one end; a read error may be behind it. The chain couples TRBV6-2 or TRBV6-3 to TRBJ2-3; D uncertain. The CDR3 has 12 amino acids. From germline, CDR1 is MNHEY and CDR2 SVGEGT. The CDR3 DNA is TGTGCCAGCAGTTATGCGGACCTACCTGCAAATTTT. This gives the protein CASSYADLPANF.

This clonotype was picked up a small number of times. V usage is TRBV27 and J usage is TRBJ2-2; 8 bases line up with TRBD1. J lost 4 bases, V lost 6 bases, and 10 bases had no gene match. The germline CDR1 and CDR2 sequences are MNHEY and SMNVEV (reference sequence). The CDR3 has 16 residues. The CDR3, as DNA: TGTGCCAGCAGAGGAAGGACAGGGAGAGGCACCGGGGAGCTGTTTTTT. Its protein product is CASRGRTGRGTGELFF.

This clonotype was observed a handful of times. This chain's CDR3 is CASSPNRGKGNTEAFF. For the CDR3, the DNA is TGTGCCAGCAGCCCTAACAGGGGAAAGGGGAACACTGAAGCTTTCTTT. The V gene is TRBV6-1, the J gene TRBJ1-1, with 7 bases aligning to TRBD1. The V gene's germline CDR1 is MNHNS and CDR2 SASEGT. J was trimmed by 1 base and V by 6 bases; bases with no gene match: 11. The length of the CDR3 is 16 residues.

On this clonotype itself: One end of the junction is discordant with germline, which a read error may explain. This chain connects TRBV4-1 to TRBJ1-5; the D gene is possibly TRBD1 (6 bases). Germline loops: CDR1 MGHRA, CDR2 YSYEKL. The CDR3 extends over 17 amino acids. The CDR3 DNA is TGTGCCAGCAGCCAAGAAGGGGGTGGGGGGGGAAATCAGCCCCAGCATTTT. Translated: CASSQEGGGGGNQPQHF.